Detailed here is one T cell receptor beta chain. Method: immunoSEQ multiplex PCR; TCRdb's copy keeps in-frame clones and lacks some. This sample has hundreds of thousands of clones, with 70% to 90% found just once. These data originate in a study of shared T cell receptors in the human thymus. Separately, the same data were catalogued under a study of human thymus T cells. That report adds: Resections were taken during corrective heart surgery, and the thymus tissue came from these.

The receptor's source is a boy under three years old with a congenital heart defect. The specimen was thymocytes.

The CDR3 here is CASNGELAGPNPYEQYF. The CDR3 DNA reads TGTGCCAGCAACGGGGAACTAGCGGGCCCGAACCCCTACGAGCAGTACTTC. The chain is built from TRBV28 and TRBJ2-7, with 9 bases fitting TRBD2. Looked up from germline, CDR1 is MDHEN and CDR2 is SYDVKM. V trimming: 7 bases; J trimming: 2 bases; junction bases outside the gene matches: 15. The CDR3 totals 17 residues.